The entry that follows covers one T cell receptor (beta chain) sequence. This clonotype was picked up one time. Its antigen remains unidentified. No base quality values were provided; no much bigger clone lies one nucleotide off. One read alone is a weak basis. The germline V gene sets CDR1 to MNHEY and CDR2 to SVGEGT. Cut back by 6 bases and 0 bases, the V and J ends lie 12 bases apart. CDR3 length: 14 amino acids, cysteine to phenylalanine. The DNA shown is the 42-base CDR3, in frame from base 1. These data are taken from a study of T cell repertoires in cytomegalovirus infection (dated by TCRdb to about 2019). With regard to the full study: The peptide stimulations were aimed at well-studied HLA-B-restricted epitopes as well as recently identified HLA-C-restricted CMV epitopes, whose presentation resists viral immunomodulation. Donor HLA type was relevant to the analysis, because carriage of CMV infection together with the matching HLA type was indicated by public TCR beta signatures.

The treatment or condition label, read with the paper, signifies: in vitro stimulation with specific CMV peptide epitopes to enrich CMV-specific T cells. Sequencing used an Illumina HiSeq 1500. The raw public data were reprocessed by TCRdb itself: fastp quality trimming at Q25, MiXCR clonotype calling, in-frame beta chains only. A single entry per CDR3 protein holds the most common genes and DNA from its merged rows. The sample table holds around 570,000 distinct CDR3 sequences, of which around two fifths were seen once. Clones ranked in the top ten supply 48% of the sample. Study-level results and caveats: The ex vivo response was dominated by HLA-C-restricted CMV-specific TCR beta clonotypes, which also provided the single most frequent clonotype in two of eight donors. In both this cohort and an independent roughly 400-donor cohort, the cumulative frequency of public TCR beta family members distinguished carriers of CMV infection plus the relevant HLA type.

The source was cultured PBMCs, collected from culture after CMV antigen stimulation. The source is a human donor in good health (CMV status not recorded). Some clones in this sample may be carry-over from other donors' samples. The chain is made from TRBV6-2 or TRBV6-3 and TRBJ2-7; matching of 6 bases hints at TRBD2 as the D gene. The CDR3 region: CASRDSGHSYEQYF. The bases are TGTGCCAGCAGAGATAGCGGTCACTCCTACGAGCAGTACTTC.